This T cell receptor beta chain was identified during a study of regulatory T cells in long-lasting Graves disease. Study conclusions and caveats: Compared with new cases, persistent Graves' patients showed reduced TCR diversity.

Researchers made TCR beta libraries by using iRepertoire HTBI primers and running Arm-PCR on CDR3 regions. Using its own MiXCR run on the multiplex PCR reads, TCRdb lists one record per CDR3 protein. The sample lists approximately 400,000 distinct CDR3 sequences, over 12% occurring once. This sample's time point: newly diagnosed GD, antithyroid drugs for less than 3 months. Following extraction of RNA from PBMCs, that RNA was used to make the TCR library. This clonotype has only a few counts. Antigen: not known. V shed 7 bases, J shed 8 bases, and the junction held 7 bases outside the gene matches. There are 14 residues in the CDR3. Germline CDR1 reads LNHDA; CDR2 reads SQIVND (reference sequence). These sequences were also reported in another study, on T cells in Graves' hyperthyroidism and ophthalmopathy. That source notes: Diagnosis rested on symptoms, serum thyroxine and TRAb, thyroid ultrasound, and orbital computed tomography. RT-PCR in the first round (using the HTBI primer set) targeted the TCR CDR3.

The source is a woman in her thirties or forties with Graves disease. Sequencing was performed on peripheral blood mononuclear cells (PBMCs), taken at new diagnosis, from a patient treated with antithyroid drugs. The chain recombines TRBV19 with TRBJ1-4; 10 bases are shared with TRBD1. CDR3 DNA sequence: TGTGCCAGTACCCCGACAGGGGGCAAGGAAAAACTGTTTTTT. Residues: CASTPTGGKEKLFF.